Listed below are T cell receptor beta chains from one sample, sequenced in a study of OX40 agonist ivuxolimab in advanced cancers. The table came from immunoSEQ multiplex PCR; TCRdb's copy has only in-frame clones and leaves some out. The sample lists 25,000 to 30,000 clones, roughly 84% occurring once. The source material was CD4+ or CD8+ T cells sorted from blood, sampled in a trial of the OX40 agonist ivuxolimab. Every receptor here comes from an adult with an advanced solid tumor such as melanoma, head and neck, liver or kidney cancer. Both conserved end residues are part of each CDR3. The D gene is left open where the match is weak. Size values are once, few and many counts, or a class for expanded clones, and some rows have none.

clone size | CDR3 length | J gene | D gene | V gene | CDR3 DNA | CDR3 protein
NA | 16 | TRBJ2-5 | NA | TRBV29-1 | TGCAGCGTTGAAGGTTCTATACAGGGGACTCAAGAGACCCAGTACTTC | CSVEGSIQGTQETQYF
few | 15 | TRBJ2-3 | TRBD2 | TRBV7-9 | TGTGCCAGCAGCTTAGGGACTAGCGGCACAGATACGCAGTATTTT | CASSLGTSGTDTQYF
once | 15 | TRBJ1-1 | NA | TRBV5-4 | TGTGCCAGCAGCTCTCACCCTGGGGCGAACACTGAAGCTTTCTTT | CASSSHPGANTEAFF
once | 15 | TRBJ2-5 | TRBD2 | TRBV6-5 | TGTGCCGGGAGGTTTCCAGCGGGATGGGAGGAGACCCAGTACTTC | CAGRFPAGWEETQYF
NA | 12 | TRBJ2-7 | NA | TRBV29-1 | TGCAGCGTTGTGGGTGAGGGCTACGAGCAGTACTTC | CSVVGEGYEQYF
NA | 10 | TRBJ1-4 | NA | TRBV5-1 | TGCGCCAGCAGCTCCATAGCTTTGTTTTTT | CASSSIALFF
NA | 11 | TRBJ1-2 | NA | TRBV29-1 | TGCAGCGTTGGACACGGCTATGGCTACACCTTC | CSVGHGYGYTF
NA | 15 | TRBJ2-1 | TRBD2 | TRBV5-1 | TGCGCCAGCAGACAGAGCGGGGGGGCCTACAATGAGCAGTTCTTC | CASRQSGGAYNEQFF
NA | 15 | TRBJ1-3 | NA | TRBV12-2 | TGTGCAAGTCGCCCCTCGGGAGGGTCTGGAAACACCATATATTTT | CASRPSGGSGNTIYF
NA | 18 | TRBJ2-7 | TRBD2 | TRBV4-3 | TGCGCCAGCAGCCAAGATTGGGTAGCGGGAGGGGTCTCCTACGAGCAGTACTTC | CASSQDWVAGGVSYEQYF
NA | 11 | TRBJ2-1 | NA | TRBV20-1 | TGCAGTGCCCCGATCTACAATGAGCAGTTCTTC | CSAPIYNEQFF
NA | 15 | TRBJ1-2 | NA | TRBV15 | TGTGCCACCAGCAGAGATAGGGGACGGATATATGGCTACACCTTC | CATSRDRGRIYGYTF
NA | 14 | TRBJ1-1 | NA | TRBV29-1 | TGCAGCGTTGAAGCGTCCGGGGGCGCTTCTGAAGCTTTCTTT | CSVEASGGASEAFF
NA | 14 | TRBJ2-3 | NA | TRBV11-2 | TGTGCCAGCAGCTTACCCAGGAGCACAGATACGCAGTATTTT | CASSLPRSTDTQYF
medium-sized | 14 | TRBJ1-5 | TRBD1 | TRBV28 | TGTGCCAGCAGCCCACGACAGGGGTGGGAGCCCCAGCATTTT | CASSPRQGWEPQHF
NA | 16 | TRBJ2-1 | TRBD1 | TRBV11-2 | TGTGCCAGCAGCTTAGAGGACAGGGGGCGTAATCATGAGCAGTTCTTC | CASSLEDRGRNHEQFF
NA | 15 | TRBJ2-7 | TRBD2 | TRBV11-3 | TGTGCCAGCAGCCCAACTAGCGGGAGGGCCTACGAGCAGTACTTC | CASSPTSGRAYEQYF
NA | 13 | TRBJ1-1 | NA | TRBV15 | TGTGCCACCAGAAGTAGGGGGAACACTGAAGCTTTCTTT | CATRSRGNTEAFF
NA | 13 | TRBJ1-1 | NA | TRBV6-1 | TGTGCCAGCAAGTCAGGCGGTCTCACTGAAGCTTTCTTT | CASKSGGLTEAFF
NA | 12 | TRBJ2-1 | NA | TRBV5-1 | TGCGCCAGCAGCTTGGTAGGGGGTGAGCAGTTCTTC | CASSLVGGEQFF
NA | 12 | TRBJ2-7 | NA | TRBV7-8 | TGTGCCAGCAGCTCAATTCCCTACGAGCAGTACTTC | CASSSIPYEQYF
NA | 12 | TRBJ2-1 | NA | TRBV4-1 | TGCGCCAGCAGCCCCCCAGCGAACGAGCAGTTCTTC | CASSPPANEQFF
NA | 15 | TRBJ1-1 | NA | TRBV4-1 | TGCGCCAGCAGCCAATCGCCACACTCGAACACTGAAGCTTTCTTT | CASSQSPHSNTEAFF
NA | 12 | TRBJ1-1 | TRBD1 | TRBV29-1 | TGCAGCACCAGACAGGGGGGGGCTGAAGCTTTCTTT | CSTRQGGAEAFF